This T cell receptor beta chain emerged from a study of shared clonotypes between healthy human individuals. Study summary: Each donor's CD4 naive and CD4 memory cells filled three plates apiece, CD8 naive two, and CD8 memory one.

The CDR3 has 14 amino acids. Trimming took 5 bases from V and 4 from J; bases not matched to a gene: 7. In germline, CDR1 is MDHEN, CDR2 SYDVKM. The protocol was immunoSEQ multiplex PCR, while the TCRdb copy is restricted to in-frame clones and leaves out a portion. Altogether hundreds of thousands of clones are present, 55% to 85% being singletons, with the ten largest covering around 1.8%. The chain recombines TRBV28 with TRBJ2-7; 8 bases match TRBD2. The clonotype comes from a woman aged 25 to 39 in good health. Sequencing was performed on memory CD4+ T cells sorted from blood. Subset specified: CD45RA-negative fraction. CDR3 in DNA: TGTGCCAGCAGTCCCGGGGGGGGGCCTTACGAGCAGTACTTC. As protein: CASSPGGGPYEQYF.